One sample yielded the 27 T cell receptor beta chains listed below, sequenced in a study of T cells in Graves' hyperthyroidism and ophthalmopathy (dated by TCRdb to the late 2010s). The receptor library was made with multiplex PCR. Sequencing relied on an Illumina HiSeq 2000. The TCR beta CDR3 regions were amplified from the RNA transcripts. For the first round of RT-PCR on the TCR CDR3, the HTBI primer set was used together with the Qiagen OneStep RT-PCR kit. TCRdb reprocessing: public reads trimmed at Q25 with fastp, clones called with MiXCR, in-frame beta chains kept. Each entry is one CDR3 protein sequence, shown with its most common DNA and genes. The sample contains 450,000 to 550,000 distinct CDR3 sequences, around a quarter of them found a single time. The top ten constitute 11% of the sample. Input material: blood. Receptors were obtained from a woman aged 25 to 39 with Graves' ophthalmopathy.

In this sample, this clonotype turned up many times. The genes are TRBV20-1 and TRBJ2-7; D is uncertain. The V and J ends lost 5 bases and 3 bases respectively, with 17 bases between them. The CDR3 loop spans 14 amino acids. Germline V CDR1 and CDR2: DFQATT, SNEGSKA (reference sequence). CDR3 amino acids: CSAHDPRKNYEQYF. CDR3 nucleotides: TGCAGTGCTCACGACCCCCGTAAAAACTACGAGCAGTACTTC.

This clonotype was picked up many times. CDR3: CATSRDNRATSNQPQHF. The CDR3 DNA follows: TGTGCCACCAGCAGAGATAACAGGGCAACTAGCAATCAGCCCCAGCATTTT. The chain is built from TRBV15 and TRBJ1-5; D may be TRBD1 (6 bases). The CDR3 extends over 17 amino acids. Germline values: CDR1 LNHNV, CDR2 YYDKDF (reference sequence). Between the trimmed V and J ends, which lost 0 bases and 0 bases, there was a span of 12 bases. The whole variable domain, remainder taken from reference TRBV15 and TRBJ1-5, is DAMVIQNPRYQVTQFGKPVTLSCSQTLNHNVMYWYQQKSSQAPKLLFHYYDKDFNNEADTPDNFQSRRPNTSFCFLDIRSPGLGDTAMYLCATSRDNRATSNQPQHFGDGTRLSIL.

This clonotype was observed a handful of times. Sequence at one end of the junction differs from germline and may be a read error. The chain combines TRBV12-3 or TRBV12-4 with TRBJ2-5, with a weak D call TRBD1 (7 bases). The CDR3 sequence is 12 residues long. The CDR3 loop is CASSGGTARVNF. CDR3 DNA: TGTGCCAGCAGTGGAGGGACAGCCCGAGTCAACTTC.

This clonotype was seen ten or more times. This chain uses TRBV6-1 with TRBJ2-2; maybe TRBD2 (6 bases). The CDR3 has 15 amino acids. Germline assignment: CDR1 MNHNS and CDR2 SASEGT. The V end lost 4 bases, the J end lost 5 bases, and 14 bases lay between the germline ends. The CDR3 coding sequence is TGTGCCAGCAGTGTCCTGGCGGGGCGGACCGGGGAGCTGTTTTTT. Its translation: CASSVLAGRTGELFF.

There are many counts of this clonotype. The J gene is TRBJ1-2, the V gene TRBV28; 7 bases fit TRBD1. Germline V CDR1 and CDR2: MDHEN, SYDVKM. The CDR3 extends over 15 amino acids. Trimming at V came to 4 bases and at J to 5 bases, leaving 10 bases not matched to a gene. The CDR3 sequence is CASSSPGTASYGYTF. Written as DNA, the CDR3 is TGTGCCAGCAGTTCCCCCGGGACAGCTTCTTATGGCTACACCTTC.

The V gene is TRBV14, the J gene TRBJ1-1, with D unresolved. V was pared by 3 bases and J by 1 base, with 6 bases between. This CDR3 is built from 13 residues. Looked up from germline, CDR1 is SGHDN and CDR2 is FVKESK. CDR3 amino acids: CASSHTRNTEAFF. The CDR3 DNA reads TGTGCCAGCAGCCACACCCGGAACACTGAAGCTTTCTTT.

The rearrangement links TRBV5-1 to TRBJ2-7; perhaps TRBD1 as D (6 bases). The V gene's germline CDR1 is SGHRS and CDR2 YFSETQ. This CDR3 is built from 15 residues. Trimming shortened V by 4 bases and J by 3 bases, and 17 bases separated the two germline ends. The CDR3 nucleotides are TGCGCCAGCAGCCCCGGGGACACTTCCTACTACGAGCAGTACTTC. The encoded protein is CASSPGDTSYYEQYF.

This clonotype was found many times. The chain has TRBV6-2 or TRBV6-3 and TRBJ2-5; possibly TRBD2 for D (5 bases). The CDR3 runs 14 residues. The germline CDR1 and CDR2 sequences are MNHEY and SVGEGT. Trimming removed 8 bases from V and 5 bases from J, with 18 bases in between. The CDR3 region is CASGLGLNEETQYF. In nucleotides, the CDR3 is TGTGCCAGCGGACTGGGGTTGAATGAGGAGACCCAGTACTTC.

This clonotype occurred many times. The rearrangement joins TRBV11-2 to TRBJ1-1; no clear D gene. Germline CDR1 is SGHAT and CDR2 is FQNNGV. The ends were cut back, 5 bases at V and 8 bases at J, with 18 bases in the middle. CDR3 length equals 14 residues. CDR3: CASSSVGSGVEAFF. The DNA of the CDR3 is TGTGCCAGCAGCAGTGTAGGGAGCGGCGTAGAAGCTTTCTTT.

This clonotype showed up many times. This rearrangement joins TRBV4-1 to TRBJ1-2; 7 bases line up with TRBD1. Germline-derived CDR1 and CDR2 are MGHRA and YSYEKL. Trimming cost V 1 base and J 4 bases; bases outside gene matches: 12. This CDR3 is 17 amino acids long. The CDR3 protein is CASSQVGGASSAYGYTF. The CDR3 bases are TGCGCCAGCAGCCAAGTAGGGGGCGCCTCCTCGGCCTATGGCTACACCTTC.

Ten or more counts support this clonotype. One end of the junction fails to match germline, which may point to a read error. The chain has TRBV6-8 and TRBJ1-5; the match to TRBD1 covers 9 bases. Germline V CDR1 and CDR2: MNHGY, SAAAGT. CDR3 size: 16 residues. The CDR3 loop reads CTSSSRDRVRNQPQHF. CDR3 nucleotides: TGTACCAGCAGTTCTAGGGACAGGGTAAGGAATCAGCCCCAGCATTTT.

This clonotype was recorded many times. V is TRBV12-3 or TRBV12-4 and J is TRBJ2-7, with TRBD2 as a possible D gene (6 bases). V was pared by 7 bases and J by 4 bases, with 20 bases between. The CDR3 has 15 residues. This CDR3 reads CASTAGFGTLYEQYF. CDR3 bases: TGTGCCAGCACTGCGGGGTTCGGGACTTTGTACGAGCAGTACTTC.

This clonotype was counted only a few times. The chain employs TRBV28 and TRBJ2-7; D gene unclear. The CDR3 loop spans 13 amino acids. Germline values: CDR1 MDHEN, CDR2 SYDVKM. The ends were cut back, 3 bases at V and 5 bases at J, with 11 bases in the middle. CDR3 protein: CASSFRFFHEQYF. The CDR3 nucleotides are TGTGCCAGCAGTTTTCGGTTCTTCCACGAGCAGTACTTC.

This clonotype was counted at least ten times. The rearrangement joins TRBV19 to TRBJ1-1, with 9 bases fitting TRBD1. Trimming removed 10 bases from V and 11 bases from J; junction bases left unmatched: 8. This CDR3 is built from 11 residues. From germline, CDR1 is LNHDA and CDR2 SQIVND (reference sequence). DNA for the CDR3: TGTGCCACCAACCGGGACAGGGACGCTTTCTTT. Translating it yields CATNRDRDAFF.

Many counts were recorded for this clonotype. The CDR3 DNA reads as TGTGCCAGCAGTCCCAGGACAGCCCACTATGGCTACACCTTC. It translates to CASSPRTAHYGYTF. The chain couples TRBV27 to TRBJ1-2, with TRBD1 as a possible D gene (6 bases). The CDR3 runs to 14 residues. The germline gives CDR1 MNHEY, CDR2 SMNVEV (reference sequence). Trimming took off 5 bases at V and 3 bases at J, with 13 bases between the two ends.

This chain connects TRBV2 to TRBJ2-7; 14 positions match TRBD2. There are 14 residues in the CDR3. Per germline, CDR1 SNHLY and CDR2 FYNNEI. Losses at the gene ends were 10 bases for V and 6 bases for J; bases not matched to a gene: 8. The CDR3 DNA reads as TGTGCCATCAAGGGGACTAGCGGGAGTCTCGAGCAGTACTTC. This encodes CAIKGTSGSLEQYF.

The DNA of the CDR3 is TGTGCCAGCAGACCAAGGGGAATCACTGAAGCTTTCTTT. Translated, it gives CASRPRGITEAFF. The chain carries TRBV28 and TRBJ1-1; TRBD1 might be the D (5 bases). The V end lost 6 bases, the J end lost 4 bases, and 12 bases lay between the germline ends. The CDR3 runs 13 residues. The germline CDR1 and CDR2 sequences are MDHEN and SYDVKM. Full variable domain (outside the CDR3, taken from reference TRBV28 and TRBJ1-1): DVKVTQSSRYLVKRTGEKVFLECVQDMDHENMFWYRQDPGLGLRLIYFSYDVKMKEKGDIPEGYSVSREKKERFSLILESASTNQTSMYLCASRPRGITEAFFGQGTRLTVV.

The gene calls are TRBV12-3 or TRBV12-4 and TRBJ1-1; 10 positions match TRBD1. The ends lost 7 bases at V and 11 bases at J; junction bases unmatched: 4. The CDR3 extends over 11 amino acids. CDR3 residues: CASMGQGTAFF. The CDR3, as DNA: TGTGCCAGCATGGGACAGGGGACGGCTTTCTTT.

In this sample, this clonotype turned up many times. The chain links TRBV6-1 to TRBJ1-3; D is uncertain. CDR1 is MNHNS, CDR2 SASEGT, per germline. This CDR3 spans 14 amino acids. The ends were cut back, 6 bases at V and 0 bases at J, with 9 bases in the middle. The CDR3 DNA reads TGTGCCAGCAGAAAGAGGGTCTCTGGAAACACCATATATTTT. It specifies CASRKRVSGNTIYF.

This clonotype was recorded many times. This CDR3 is CSARPRDRDGLGYTF. The CDR3 DNA reads as TGCAGTGCTAGACCCCGGGACAGGGACGGATTGGGCTACACCTTC. This chain links TRBV20-1 with TRBJ1-2, with 9 bases lining up with TRBD1. The CDR3 has 15 amino acids. V shed 2 bases, J shed 8 bases, and the junction held 12 bases outside the gene matches. Per the germline V gene, CDR1 is DFQATT and CDR2 is SNEGSKA (reference sequence).

The chain carries TRBV6-1 and TRBJ2-6; D tentatively fits TRBD1 or TRBD2 (6 bases each). The CDR3 has 17 amino acids. CDR1 is MNHNS and CDR2 is SASEGT in the germline V gene. V dropped 6 bases and J dropped 0 bases, with 15 bases sitting between them. The CDR3 region is CASSKGGRGSGANVLTF. The CDR3 region has the DNA TGTGCCAGCAGCAAAGGGGGGCGAGGCTCTGGGGCCAACGTCCTGACTTTC.

This clonotype came up a few times. The genes are TRBV30 and TRBJ1-1; no reliable D call. The CDR3 extends over 12 amino acids. Trimming shortened V by 8 bases and J by 0 bases, and 10 bases separated the two germline ends. Germline CDR1 GTSNPN, CDR2 SVGIG (reference sequence). This CDR3 reads CALLGMNTEAFF. The CDR3, as DNA: TGTGCCCTTCTAGGGATGAACACTGAAGCTTTCTTT.

This chain links TRBV4-2 with TRBJ2-7; no reliable D call. Germline loops: CDR1 LGHNA, CDR2 YNFKEQ. CDR3 length: 15 amino acids. The V end lost 0 bases, the J end lost 5 bases, and 14 bases lay between the germline ends. In nucleotides, the CDR3 is TGTGCCAGCAGCCAAGATATGGTGGGGTTCAACGAGCAGTACTTC. Translation: CASSQDMVGFNEQYF.

Ten or more counts support this clonotype. The J gene is TRBJ1-2, the V gene TRBV5-1, with D uncertain. Per germline, CDR1 SGHRS and CDR2 YFSETQ. This CDR3 region has 15 residues. Trimming left V 1 base short and J 4 bases short, with 14 bases between. This chain's CDR3 is CASSLSPGFVYGYTF. CDR3 in DNA: TGCGCCAGCAGCTTGTCGCCAGGCTTCGTCTATGGCTACACCTTC. Using reference TRBV5-1 and TRBJ1-2 for the parts outside the CDR3, the full variable domain is KAGVTQTPRYLIKTRGQQVTLSCSPISGHRSVSWYQQTPGQGLQFLFEYFSETQRNKGNFPGRFSGRQFSNSRSEMNVSTLELGDSALYLCASSLSPGFVYGYTFGSGTRLTVV.

This chain joins TRBV2 and TRBJ1-2; D uncertain. Trimming left V 8 bases short and J 8 bases short, with 9 bases between. Germline V CDR1 and CDR2: SNHLY, FYNNEI. The CDR3 runs 10 residues. The CDR3 DNA is TGTGCCAGCTGGGTGGGGGGCTACACCTTC. Its protein is CASWVGGYTF.

Many counts were recorded for this clonotype. The rearrangement joins TRBV7-2 to TRBJ2-5, with TRBD2 identical over 14 bases. The CDR3 spans 14 residues. J was trimmed by 7 bases and V by 6 bases; bases with no gene match: 4. CDR1 SGHTA and CDR2 FQGNSA come from the germline V gene. CDR3 in DNA: TGTGCCAGCAGTGCCGGACTAGCGGGGGGGACCCAGTACTTC. This gives the protein CASSAGLAGGTQYF.

In this sample, this clonotype turned up a few times. The CDR3 region is CASRPVTGNTEAFF. The DNA of the CDR3 is TGTGCCAGCAGGCCCGTAACAGGGAACACTGAAGCTTTCTTT. V usage is TRBV28 and J usage is TRBJ1-1, with a tentative D call TRBD1 (5 bases). The V end lost 6 bases, the J end lost 1 base, and 12 bases lay between the germline ends. The CDR3 runs 14 residues. From germline, CDR1 is MDHEN and CDR2 SYDVKM.